This T cell receptor (delta chain) stems from a study of gamma delta lymphoproliferative disorders and STAT genes. For the study at large: Each gamma-chain library started from at least 50 ng of genomic DNA, using the LymphoTrack Dx TCRG Assay.

This clone was seen a few times. Translating this DNA gives a protein that differs at residue 9 from the TCRdb one, which belongs to a much larger clone; a read error is likely, and the protein shown is this translation. Genomic DNA from isolated PBMCs served as the sequencing template. Healthy adult blood donors, age- and sex-matched, served as controls. TCRdb re-called the multiplex PCR reads through CATT. The data show about 1,500 delta-chain clones, roughly 2.9% seen once. Specimen: blood. The origin of this receptor is a human donor in good health.

The CDR3 spells CACDRLGEIDKLIF. The CDR3 coding sequence is TGTGCCTGTGACAGACTGGGGGAGATCGATAAACTCATCTTT. V and J are TRDV2 and TRDJ1; TRDD3 agrees at 9 bases. This CDR3 has 14 amino acids. Germline values: CDR1 GEAIGNYY, CDR2 EKD. Trimming took 2 bases from V and 4 from J; bases not matched to a gene: 4.